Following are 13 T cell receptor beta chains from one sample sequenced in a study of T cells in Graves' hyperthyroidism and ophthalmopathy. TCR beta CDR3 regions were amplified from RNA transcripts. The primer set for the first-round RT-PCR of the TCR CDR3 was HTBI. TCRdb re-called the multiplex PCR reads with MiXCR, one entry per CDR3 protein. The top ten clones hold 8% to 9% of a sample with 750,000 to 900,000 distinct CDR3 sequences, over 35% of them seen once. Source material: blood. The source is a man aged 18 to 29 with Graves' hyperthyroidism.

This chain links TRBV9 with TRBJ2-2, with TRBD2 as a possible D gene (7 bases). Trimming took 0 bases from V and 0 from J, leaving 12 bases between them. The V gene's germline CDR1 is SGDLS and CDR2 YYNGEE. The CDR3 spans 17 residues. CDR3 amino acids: CASSVDRGGANTGELFF. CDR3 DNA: TGTGCCAGCAGCGTAGATAGGGGGGGCGCGAACACCGGGGAGCTGTTTTTT.

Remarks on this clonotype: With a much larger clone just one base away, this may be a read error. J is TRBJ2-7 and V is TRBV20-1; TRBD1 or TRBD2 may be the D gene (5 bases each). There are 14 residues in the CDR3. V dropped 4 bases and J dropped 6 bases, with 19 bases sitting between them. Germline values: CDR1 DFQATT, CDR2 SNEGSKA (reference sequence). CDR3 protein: CSAIWGSGPCEQYF. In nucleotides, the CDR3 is TGCAGTGCTATTTGGGGGAGCGGACCCTGCGAGCAGTACTTC.

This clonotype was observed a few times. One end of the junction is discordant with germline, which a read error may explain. CDR3 nucleotide sequence: TGTGCCAGCAGTTCGAGTCAGGGGGCGCGAGAGCAGTACTTC. It is translated as CASSSSQGAREQYF. The chain combines TRBV10-3 with TRBJ2-7; 8 bases map to TRBD1. Germline-derived CDR1 and CDR2 are ENHRY and SYGVKD. The CDR3 consists of 14 residues.

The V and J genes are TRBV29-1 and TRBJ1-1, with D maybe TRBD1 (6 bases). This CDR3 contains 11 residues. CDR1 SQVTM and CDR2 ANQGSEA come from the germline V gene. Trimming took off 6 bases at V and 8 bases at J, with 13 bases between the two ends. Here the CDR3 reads CSVGGIPEAFF. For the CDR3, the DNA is TGCAGCGTGGGGGGCATACCCGAAGCTTTCTTT.

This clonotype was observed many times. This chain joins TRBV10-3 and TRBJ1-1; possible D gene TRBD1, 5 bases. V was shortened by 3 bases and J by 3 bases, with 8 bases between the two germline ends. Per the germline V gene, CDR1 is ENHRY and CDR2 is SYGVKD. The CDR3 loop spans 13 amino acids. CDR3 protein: CAISDREDTEAFF. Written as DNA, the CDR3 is TGTGCCATCAGTGACAGGGAGGACACTGAAGCTTTCTTT.

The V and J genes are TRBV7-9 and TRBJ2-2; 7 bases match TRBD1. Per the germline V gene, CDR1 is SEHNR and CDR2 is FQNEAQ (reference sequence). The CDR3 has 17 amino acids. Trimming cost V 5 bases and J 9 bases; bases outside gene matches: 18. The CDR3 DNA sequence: TGTGCCAGCAGCAGTGGCCCGGGACAGTGGGCGGAAAGGGAGCTGTTTTTT. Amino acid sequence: CASSSGPGQWAERELFF.

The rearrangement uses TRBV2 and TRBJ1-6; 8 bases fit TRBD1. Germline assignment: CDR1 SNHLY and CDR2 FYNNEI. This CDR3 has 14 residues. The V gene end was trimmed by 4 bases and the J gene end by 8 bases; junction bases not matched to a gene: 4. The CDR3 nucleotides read TGTGCCAGCAGTGCGGACAGGGTATATTCACCCCTCCACTTT. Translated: CASSADRVYSPLHF.

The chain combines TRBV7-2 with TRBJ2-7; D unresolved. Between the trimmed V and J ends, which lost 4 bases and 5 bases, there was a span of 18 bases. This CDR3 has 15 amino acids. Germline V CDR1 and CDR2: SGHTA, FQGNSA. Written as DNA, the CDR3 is TGTGCCAGCAGCTCAGCAGTGACGACGAGCCACGAGCAGTACTTC. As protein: CASSSAVTTSHEQYF.

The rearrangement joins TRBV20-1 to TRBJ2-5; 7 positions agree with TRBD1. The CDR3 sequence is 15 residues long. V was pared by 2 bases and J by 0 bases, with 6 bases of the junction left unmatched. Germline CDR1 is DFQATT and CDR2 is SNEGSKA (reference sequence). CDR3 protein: CSARFFGQDQETQYF. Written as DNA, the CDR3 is TGCAGTGCTAGATTCTTCGGACAGGACCAAGAGACCCAGTACTTC.

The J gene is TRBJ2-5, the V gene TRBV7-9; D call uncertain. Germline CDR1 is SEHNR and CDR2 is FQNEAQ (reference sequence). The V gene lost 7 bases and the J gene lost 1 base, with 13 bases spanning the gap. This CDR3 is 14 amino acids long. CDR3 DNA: TGTGCCAGCACTAGAGGAGACTCCCAAGAGACCCAGTACTTC. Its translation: CASTRGDSQETQYF.

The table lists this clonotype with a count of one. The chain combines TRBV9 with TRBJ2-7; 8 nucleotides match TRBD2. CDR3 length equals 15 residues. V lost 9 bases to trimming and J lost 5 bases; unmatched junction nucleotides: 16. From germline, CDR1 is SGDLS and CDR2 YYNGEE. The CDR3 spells CANTSTGREDDEQYF. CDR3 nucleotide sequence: TGTGCCAACACCAGCACCGGGCGGGAGGACGACGAGCAGTACTTC.

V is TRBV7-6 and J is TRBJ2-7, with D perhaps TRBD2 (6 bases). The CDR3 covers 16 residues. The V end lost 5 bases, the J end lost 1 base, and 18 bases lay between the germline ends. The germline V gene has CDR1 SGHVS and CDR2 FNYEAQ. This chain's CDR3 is CASSKAKHGGSYEQYF. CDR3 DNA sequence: TGTGCCAGCAGCAAAGCCAAACACGGAGGGTCCTACGAGCAGTACTTC.

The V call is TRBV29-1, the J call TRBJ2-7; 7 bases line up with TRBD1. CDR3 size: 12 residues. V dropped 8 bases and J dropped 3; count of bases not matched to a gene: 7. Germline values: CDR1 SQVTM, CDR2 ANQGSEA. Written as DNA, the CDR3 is TGCAGCTCACTGGGACAGATCTACGAGCAGTACTTC. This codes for CSSLGQIYEQYF.